This entry concerns a single TCR beta chain. The antigen this receptor binds is unknown. Base qualities are not provided; no much larger clone lies one nucleotide away. Peripheral blood CD8+ and CD4+ T cells from healthy donors, Susac syndrome patients and multiple sclerosis patients were profiled by high-throughput TCR beta sequencing. The multiple sclerosis controls were treatment-naive patients who had stable or active relapsing-remitting disease and met the revised McDonald criteria. CD8+ TEMRA cells were enriched by FACS, while bulk CD8+ and CD4+ T cells were purified by magnetic negative isolation. Blood was drawn into EDTA tubes, processed within 24 hours, and PBMCs were isolated by density gradient centrifugation. PBMCs destined for TCR sequencing were cryopreserved in liquid nitrogen and later thawed in a 37 °C water bath. Purity of sorted or isolated CD4+, CD8+ and CD8+ TEMRA cells was at least 90%.

These data originate in a study of CD8 T cells in Susac syndrome (dated 2019 in TCRdb). At the level of the whole study: Repertoire sequencing was used to test whether CD8+ T cell activation and differentiation in Susac syndrome was antigen driven. What the research found in general, with its limitations: The study acknowledged that relatively few individuals were included in the TCR sequencing and HLA analysis.

The CDR3 numbers 14 residues from cysteine through phenylalanine. Only the CDR3 DNA is retained, 42 bases long and in frame from the first base. V is clipped by 2 bases and J by 3 bases, and the sequence between their germline boundaries is 13 bases long. The germline V gene (reference sequence) gives CDR1 as GTSNPN and CDR2 as SVGIG. RNA was extracted using the RNeasy kit, and roughly 0.5 to 1 ug of the RNA was reverse transcribed with random hexamers. TCR beta CDR3 regions were amplified with the immunoSEQ multiplex PCR assay covering 54 Vbeta and 13 Jbeta segments. To correct PCR amplification bias, a synthetic template baseline was used for both primer optimization and computational correction. The authors' pipeline ran thus. Only productive sequences were kept, with reads annotated to V, D and J genes according to IMGT and analyzed in immunoSEQ Analyzer. Clonality was computed as one minus Shannon entropy normalized by log2 of the number of productive unique sequences. Public and private clones were assessed among the 100 most prevalent clones of each patient and control. Clones were defined as Susac-specific when absent from the healthy and MS cohorts, from 1052 published viral clones and from other ImmuneACCESS disease sequences. TCRdb reanalyzed the raw reads on its own, using fastp at Q25 for trimming and MiXCR for clone calling, and kept in-frame beta chains. CDR3 protein sequences are deduplicated, and each keeps its most common genes and DNA. It is TCRdb's table, rather than the study itself, that gives the V and J calls and clone size. The sample contains over 200,000 distinct CDR3 sequences, around 95% of them found a single time. Of the sample, approximately 0.08% falls within the top ten clones.

The sequence came from a human donor with multiple sclerosis. Sequenced material: CD4+ T cells from PBMCs. The V and J segments used are TRBV30 and TRBJ1-2, with the D gene call left open. The CDR3 here reads CAWSPLGRDYGYTF. The DNA sequence is as follows: TGTGCCTGGAGTCCTTTGGGGAGAGACTATGGCTACACCTTC.